This T cell receptor (beta chain) is drawn from a study of shared clonotypes between healthy human individuals (dated by TCRdb to 2018 to 2021). Regarding the complete study: A few men and a couple of women, aged 18 to 49 years, made up the cohort. To estimate repertoire size and how much clonotypes are shared between individuals, the study performed deep sequencing of blood TCR repertoires from about five healthy adults. For each donor, CD4 naive and CD4 memory were each run on three plates, CD8 naive on two plates, and CD8 memory on one plate. Leukapheresis yielded between about 0.85 and 9 billion PBMCs per donor. To increase sequencing depth and limit assay-specific biases, different laboratories used diverse techniques to prepare libraries and sequence TCR repertoires.

TCR CDR3 regions were amplified from genomic DNA by multiplex PCR using the deep immunoSEQ assay. Extracted genomic DNA from each cell subset was distributed evenly across all wells of several immunoSEQ 96-well plates, and each plate was treated as a replicate. For sorted subsets, roughly 200 ng of genomic DNA, equivalent to tens of thousands of T cell genomes, went into each replicate PCR. Purified libraries were measured with a Qubit 3.0 fluorometer, size-checked on a Bioanalyzer 2100, and measured again with the KAPA Library Quantification kit. Every immunoSEQ 96-well plate was sequenced on a separate single-read 150-cycle Illumina NextSeq 550 flow cell. Regarding the original processing steps: Because only junctional sequences without quality scores were contained in the immunoSEQ output, filtering matching that applied to full-length reads could not be performed. To assign V/J genes and CDR3, sequences were annotated using PyIR, a Python wrapper for IgBLAST v1.9, with IMGT germline references. Reads with weak V/J assignments (E-value above 1e-6), missing CDR3, stop codons, out-of-frame junctions, or ambiguous translated residues were removed. V3J clonotypes were defined as sequences sharing an identical inferred V gene, J gene, and CDR3 amino acid sequence. To compute the percentage overlap between repertoires, the number of shared unique clonotypes was divided by the size of the smaller repertoire. RTK rarefaction, the Chao1 estimator, and Recon v2.1 estimates of unobserved clonotypes were used to assess repertoire richness. Generation probabilities for all TCRbeta clonotypes obtained by the gDNA method from a handful of donors were computed using OLGA. In its TCRdb copy, this immuneACCESS table keeps in-frame sequences only and misses some clones. Where compared with another copy, unresolved V genes explain less than half of these, and the others have no known cause. That table gives V, J and clone size, and the DNA gave D and trimming. The sample includes about 2.3 million clones, with 80% to 95% observed a single time. Of the sample, 0.39% is held by the ten largest clones.

The research as a whole found: Pairwise subsampling indicated that sequencing depth was expected to affect the degree of clonotype sharing among donors. The small number of donors limited the genetic and exposure-history diversity represented. Even with the large sequencing depth, rarefaction of the sorted-subset datasets indicated that sequencing was incomplete. Sampling was restricted to blood, and TCR repertoires in tissues likely differ from the TCR repertoires found in blood. Naive subsets generally had larger estimated clonotype richness than memory subsets did. Higher generation probabilities were observed for clonotypes shared by all four sorted-subset donors than for non-shared clonotypes. Sharing across several donors was observed for around 5% of naive CD4, under 4% of naive CD8, 2.3% of memory CD4, and around 0.4% of memory CD8 clonotypes.

CDR3 length: 13 amino acids, cysteine to phenylalanine. Of all the DNA, just the CDR3 is kept, 39 bases in frame from base 1. The V end gives up 6 bases and the J end 8 bases, leaving 6 bases in the junction not matched to a gene. Looking up the germline V gene yields CDR1 SGHVS and CDR2 FNYEAQ. On this clone itself: This receptor's antigen is unknown. Base quality data are lacking; no much larger clone is found one base away.

The donors were healthy, HIV-negative adults who had no recently reported acute infections or vaccinations. All donors were Caucasian adults living in Nashville, Tennessee, USA. CD4+ T cells were enriched through magnetic negative selection, after which naive cells were positively selected on CD45RA and the remaining negative fraction served as the memory subset. Blood was obtained by leukapheresis, after which PBMCs were separated by Ficoll-Histopaque density gradient centrifugation and cryopreserved in liquid nitrogen vapor phase. Analytical flow cytometry was used to check the purity and quantity of every magnetically sorted T cell population. Genomic DNA was isolated from each sorted fraction and quantified by UV absorbance on a Nanodrop 2000c.

The receptor's source is a man younger than 30 in good health. Some clones in this sample may be carry-over from other donors' samples. Sequencing input: naive CD4+ T cells from PBMCs. The cell subset or site label of this sample denotes: CD45RA+ positively selected. This sequence uses TRBV7-6 and TRBJ1-4, with TRBD1 matching 7 junction bases. Here is the DNA: TGTGCCAGCAGTCAGGGGGTACGGGAAAAACTGTTTTTT. This codes for CASSQGVREKLFF.